This T cell receptor (beta chain) was identified in a study of T cells in Graves' hyperthyroidism and ophthalmopathy. Study-level findings and limits: Most clonotypes that expanded in the thyroid above 0.001 also showed up in blood.

What was amplified from RNA transcripts were TCR beta CDR3 regions. RT-PCR in the first round (using the HTBI primer set) targeted the TCR CDR3. Each CDR3 protein is one row after TCRdb ran MiXCR on the multiplex PCR reads. The sample includes about 360,000 distinct CDR3 sequences, 13% of them seen just once. Germline CDR1 reads MNHNS; CDR2 reads SASEGT. This CDR3 is 11 amino acids long. Trimming took 8 bases from V and 8 from J, leaving 10 bases between them. This clonotype was picked up many times. What it recognizes is unknown. The origin of this receptor is a woman younger than 30 with Graves' hyperthyroidism. The J gene is TRBJ2-1, the V gene TRBV6-1, with D unresolved. Sequencing used blood. Written as DNA, the CDR3 is TGTGCCAGCGGCATACGGTATGAGCAGTTCTTC. It is translated as CASGIRYEQFF.